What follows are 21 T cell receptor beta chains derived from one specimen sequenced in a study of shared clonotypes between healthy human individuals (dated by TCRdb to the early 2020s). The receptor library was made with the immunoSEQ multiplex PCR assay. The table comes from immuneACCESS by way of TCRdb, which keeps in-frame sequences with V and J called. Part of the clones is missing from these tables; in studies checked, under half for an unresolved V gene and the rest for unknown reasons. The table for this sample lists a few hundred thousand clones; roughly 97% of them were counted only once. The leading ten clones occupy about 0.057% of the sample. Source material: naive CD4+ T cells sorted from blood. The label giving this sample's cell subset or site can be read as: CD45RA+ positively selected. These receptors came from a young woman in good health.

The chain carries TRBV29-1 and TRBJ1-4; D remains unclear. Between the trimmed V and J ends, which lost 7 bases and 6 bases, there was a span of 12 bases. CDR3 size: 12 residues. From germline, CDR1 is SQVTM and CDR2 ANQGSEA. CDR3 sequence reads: CSAVLFDEKLFF. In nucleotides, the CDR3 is TGCAGCGCCGTCCTATTCGATGAAAAACTGTTTTTT.

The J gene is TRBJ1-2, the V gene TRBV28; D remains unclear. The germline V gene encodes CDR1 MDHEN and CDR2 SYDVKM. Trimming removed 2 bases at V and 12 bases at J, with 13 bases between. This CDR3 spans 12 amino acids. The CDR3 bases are TGTGCCAGCAGTTTAATGTATGGCCGACACACCTTC. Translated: CASSLMYGRHTF.

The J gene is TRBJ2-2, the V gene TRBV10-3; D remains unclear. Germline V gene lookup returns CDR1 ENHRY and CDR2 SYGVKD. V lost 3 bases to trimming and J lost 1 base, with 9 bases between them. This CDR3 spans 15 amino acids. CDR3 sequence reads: CAISESGVNTGELFF. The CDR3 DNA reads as TGTGCCATCAGTGAAAGTGGGGTGAACACCGGGGAGCTGTTTTTT.

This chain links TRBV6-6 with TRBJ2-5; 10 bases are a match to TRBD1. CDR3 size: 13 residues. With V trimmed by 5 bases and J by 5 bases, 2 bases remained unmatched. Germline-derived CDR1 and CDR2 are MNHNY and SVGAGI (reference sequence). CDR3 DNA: TGTGCCAGCAGTGGGACAGGGGTTGAGACCCAGTACTTC. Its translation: CASSGTGVETQYF.

For the CDR3, the DNA is TGTGCCAGCAGTTTATTCCACACTGAAGCTTTCTTT. Protein: CASSLFHTEAFF. The chain couples TRBV28 to TRBJ1-1; D unresolved. V lost 1 base to trimming and J lost 3 bases, with 3 bases between them. CDR1 is MDHEN and CDR2 is SYDVKM in the germline V gene. The CDR3 covers 12 residues. The variable domain in full, completed from reference TRBV28 and TRBJ1-1, reads DVKVTQSSRYLVKRTGEKVFLECVQDMDHENMFWYRQDPGLGLRLIYFSYDVKMKEKGDIPEGYSVSREKKERFSLILESASTNQTSMYLCASSLFHTEAFFGQGTRLTVV.

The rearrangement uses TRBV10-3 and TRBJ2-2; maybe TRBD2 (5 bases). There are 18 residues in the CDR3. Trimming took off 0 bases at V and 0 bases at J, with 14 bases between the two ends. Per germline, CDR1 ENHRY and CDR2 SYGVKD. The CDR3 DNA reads TGTGCCATCAGTGAGTCATACGGGGTCGGCTCGAACACCGGGGAGCTGTTTTTT. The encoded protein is CAISESYGVGSNTGELFF.

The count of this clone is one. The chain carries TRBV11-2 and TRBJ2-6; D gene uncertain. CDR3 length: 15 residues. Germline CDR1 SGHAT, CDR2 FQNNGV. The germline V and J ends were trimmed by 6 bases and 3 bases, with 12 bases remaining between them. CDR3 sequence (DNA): TGTGCCAGCAGTCGGACGGTTCTTGGGGCCAACGTCCTGACTTTC. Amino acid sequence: CASSRTVLGANVLTF. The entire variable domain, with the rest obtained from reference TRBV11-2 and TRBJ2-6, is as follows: EAGVAQSPRYKIIEKRQSVAFWCNPISGHATLYWYQQILGQGPKLLIQFQNNGVVDDSQLPKDRFSAERLKGVDSTLKIQPAKLEDSAVYLCASSRTVLGANVLTFGAGSRLTVL.

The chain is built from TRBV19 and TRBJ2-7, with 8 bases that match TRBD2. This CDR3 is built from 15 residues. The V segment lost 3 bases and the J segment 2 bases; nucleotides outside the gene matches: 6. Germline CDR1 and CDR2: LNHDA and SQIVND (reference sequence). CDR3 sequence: CASSIGSGSTYEQYF. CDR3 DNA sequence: TGTGCCAGTAGTATCGGGAGCGGGAGCACCTACGAGCAGTACTTC.

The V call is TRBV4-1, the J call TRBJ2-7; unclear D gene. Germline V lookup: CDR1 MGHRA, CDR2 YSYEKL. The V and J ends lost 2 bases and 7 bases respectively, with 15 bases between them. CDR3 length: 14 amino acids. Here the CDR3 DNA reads TGCGCCAGCAGCCAACTTGTCTTAACAGTTGAGCAGTACTTC. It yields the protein CASSQLVLTVEQYF.

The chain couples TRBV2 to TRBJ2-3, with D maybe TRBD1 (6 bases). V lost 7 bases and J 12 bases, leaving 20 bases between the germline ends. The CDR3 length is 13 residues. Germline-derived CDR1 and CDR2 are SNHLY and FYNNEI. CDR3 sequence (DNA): TGTGCCAGCAAGAGGTTAGGGGGTGGGACCCAGTATTTT. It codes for CASKRLGGGTQYF.

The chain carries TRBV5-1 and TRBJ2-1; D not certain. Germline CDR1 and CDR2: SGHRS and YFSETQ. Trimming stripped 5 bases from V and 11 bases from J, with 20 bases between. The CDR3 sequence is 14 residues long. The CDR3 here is CASRSANPTMKQFF. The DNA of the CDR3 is TGCGCCAGCAGGTCTGCTAATCCTACAATGAAGCAGTTCTTC.

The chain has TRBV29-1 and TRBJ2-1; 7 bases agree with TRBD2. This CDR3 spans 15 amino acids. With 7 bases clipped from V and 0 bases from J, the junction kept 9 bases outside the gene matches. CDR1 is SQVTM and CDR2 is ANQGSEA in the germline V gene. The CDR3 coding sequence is TGCAGCGCCCCGACTAGCTCTCGCTCCTACAATGAGCAGTTCTTC. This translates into CSAPTSSRSYNEQFF.

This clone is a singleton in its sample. The CDR3 sequence is CASSPPGFEKLFF. DNA for the CDR3: TGTGCCAGTAGTCCGCCGGGATTCGAAAAACTGTTTTTT. The rearrangement uses TRBV19 and TRBJ1-4; D ambiguous. This CDR3 region has 13 residues. The V end was cut by 5 bases, the J end by 8 bases, with 12 bases between. From germline, CDR1 is LNHDA and CDR2 SQIVND (reference sequence).

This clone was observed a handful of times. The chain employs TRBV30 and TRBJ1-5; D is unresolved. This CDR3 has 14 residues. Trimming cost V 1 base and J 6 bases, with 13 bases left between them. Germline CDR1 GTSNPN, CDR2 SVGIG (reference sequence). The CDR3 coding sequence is TGTGCCTGGAGTGACCCCCGGGGTCCTCAGCCCCAGCATTTT. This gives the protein CAWSDPRGPQPQHF.

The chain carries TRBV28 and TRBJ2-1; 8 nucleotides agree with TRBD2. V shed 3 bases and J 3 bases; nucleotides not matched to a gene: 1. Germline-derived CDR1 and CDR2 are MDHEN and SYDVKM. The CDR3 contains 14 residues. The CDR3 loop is CASSFTSGYNEQFF. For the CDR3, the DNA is TGTGCCAGCAGTTTTACTAGCGGCTACAATGAGCAGTTCTTC.

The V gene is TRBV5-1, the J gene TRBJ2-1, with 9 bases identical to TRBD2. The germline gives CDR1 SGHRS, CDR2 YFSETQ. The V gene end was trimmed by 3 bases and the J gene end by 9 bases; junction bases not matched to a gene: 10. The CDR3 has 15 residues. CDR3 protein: CASSYLAGSMGEQFF. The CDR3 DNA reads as TGCGCCAGCAGCTATCTAGCGGGAAGTATGGGTGAGCAGTTCTTC.

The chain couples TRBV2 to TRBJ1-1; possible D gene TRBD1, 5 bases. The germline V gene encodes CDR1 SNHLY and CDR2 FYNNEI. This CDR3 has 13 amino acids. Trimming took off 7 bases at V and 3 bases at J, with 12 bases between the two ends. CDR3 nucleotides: TGTGCCAGCACCAGGGCTCGGGACACTGAAGCTTTCTTT. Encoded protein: CASTRARDTEAFF.

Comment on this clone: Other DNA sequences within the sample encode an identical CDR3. CDR3 nucleotide sequence: TGTGCCAGCAGCTTGGACAGTTCCTACAATGAGCAGTTCTTC. Residues: CASSLDSSYNEQFF. The chain links TRBV7-2 to TRBJ2-1, with a possible D match to TRBD1 (6 bases). The length of the CDR3 is 14 residues. Trimming took off 3 bases at V and 1 base at J, with 7 bases between the two ends. Germline CDR1 and CDR2: SGHTA and FQGNSA.

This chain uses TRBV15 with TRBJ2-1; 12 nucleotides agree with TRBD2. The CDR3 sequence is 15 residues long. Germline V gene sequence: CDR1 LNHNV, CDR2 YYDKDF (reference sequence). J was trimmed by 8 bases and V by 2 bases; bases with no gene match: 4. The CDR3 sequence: CATSRRTSGIYEQFF. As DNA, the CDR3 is TGTGCCACCAGCAGAAGGACTAGCGGGATTTATGAGCAGTTCTTC.

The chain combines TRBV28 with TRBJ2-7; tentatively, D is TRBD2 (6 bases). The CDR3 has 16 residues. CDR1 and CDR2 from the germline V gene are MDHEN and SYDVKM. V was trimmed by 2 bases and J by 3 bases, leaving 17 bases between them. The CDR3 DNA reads TGTGCCAGCAGTTTAAATAGTTACGGGAGTAGCTACGAGCAGTACTTC. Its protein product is CASSLNSYGSSYEQYF.

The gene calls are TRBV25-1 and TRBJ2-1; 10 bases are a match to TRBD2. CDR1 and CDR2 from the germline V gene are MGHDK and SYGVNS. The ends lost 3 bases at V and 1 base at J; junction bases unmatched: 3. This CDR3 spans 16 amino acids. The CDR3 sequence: CASSELAGVSYNEQFF. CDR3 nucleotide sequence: TGTGCCAGCAGTGAGCTAGCGGGAGTGTCCTACAATGAGCAGTTCTTC. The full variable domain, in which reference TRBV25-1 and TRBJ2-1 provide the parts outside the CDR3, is EADIYQTPRYLVIGTGKKITLECSQTMGHDKMYWYQQDPGMELHLIHYSYGVNSTEKGDLSSESTVSRIRTEHFPLTLESARPSHTSQYLCASSELAGVSYNEQFFGPGTRLTVL.